These 29 T cell receptor beta chains originate from one sample sequenced in a study of PD-L1 blockade in urothelial cancer. As for time point: pretreatment peripheral blood. The data were produced by immunoSEQ multiplex PCR, yet TCRdb's version contains in-frame clones alone and is incomplete. Of approximately 67,000 clones listed, approximately 83% are singletons. Material: PBMCs, obtained around atezolizumab (anti-PD-L1) treatment. These receptors came from a man between 60 and 70 years old with urothelial cancer.

This clone was recorded once. The chain uses TRBV4-3 and TRBJ2-1, with 9 bases lining up with TRBD2. V shed 0 bases and J 8 bases; nucleotides not matched to a gene: 11. This CDR3 is built from 17 residues. Germline values: CDR1 LGHNA, CDR2 YSLEER. CDR3 region: CASSQDQRSGGFYEQFF. In DNA form, the CDR3 reads TGCGCCAGCAGCCAAGATCAGAGGAGCGGGGGGTTCTATGAGCAGTTCTTC.

The rearrangement uses TRBV27 and TRBJ1-2; 7 bases align to TRBD1. CDR3 length: 16 amino acids. Trimming removed 5 bases from V and 3 bases from J; junction bases left unmatched: 12. The V gene's germline CDR1 is MNHEY and CDR2 SMNVEV (reference sequence). CDR3 nucleotide sequence: TGTGCCAGCAGTACCCAACCCCCGGGACAGTACTATGGCTACACCTTC. Its translation is CASSTQPPGQYYGYTF.

This clone showed up just a few times. The chain carries TRBV19 and TRBJ1-5, with 7 bases aligning to TRBD1. CDR1 is LNHDA and CDR2 is SQIVND in the germline V gene (reference sequence). The CDR3 runs to 12 residues. J was trimmed by 7 bases and V by 10 bases; bases with no gene match: 7. This CDR3 is CATRTGLQPQHF. CDR3 bases: TGTGCCACCCGGACAGGTTTACAGCCCCAGCATTTT.

This clone was counted only a few times. The chain joins TRBV29-1 to TRBJ1-3; D unclear. The germline V gene has CDR1 SQVTM and CDR2 ANQGSEA. The germline V and J ends were trimmed by 7 bases and 0 bases, with 4 bases remaining between them. The CDR3 totals 11 residues. The CDR3 nucleotides read TGCAGCGGTAGCTCTGGAAACACCATATATTTT. It encodes CSGSSGNTIYF.

This chain links TRBV5-6 with TRBJ2-2, with D possibly being TRBD1 (6 bases). CDR1 is SGHDT and CDR2 is YYEEEE in the germline V gene. Trimming stripped 2 bases from V and 0 bases from J, with 8 bases between. The CDR3 has 15 residues. CDR3 coding DNA: TGTGCCAGCAGCTTAGGACAGACGAACACCGGGGAGCTGTTTTTT. Protein: CASSLGQTNTGELFF.

This chain connects TRBV18 to TRBJ1-4; TRBD1 aligns across 7 bases. CDR3 size: 15 residues. Unmatched junction bases numbered 4, after V lost 1 base and J lost 5 bases. The V gene's germline CDR1 is KGHSH and CDR2 LQKENI. The DNA of the CDR3 is TGTGCCAGCTCACCACGACAGGGCATGAATGAAAAACTGTTTTTT. As protein: CASSPRQGMNEKLFF.

Concerning this clone itself: The conserved phenylalanine or tryptophan normally closing the CDR3 is absent here, so this likely arose from a read error. Because the CDR3's place on the DNA is in doubt, the DNA is left out and the CDR3 is given as listed by TCRdb. V is TRBV23-1 and J is TRBJ1-1. TRBV23-1 is reported as an ORF; its role is uncertain. Inclusive of both ends, the CDR3 amounts to 9 amino acids. The CDR3 is CASSQIGGT.

The V call is TRBV6-5, the J call TRBJ1-1; D gene unclear. The CDR3 sequence is 16 residues long. Germline CDR1 reads MNHEY; CDR2 reads SVGAGI. V was trimmed by 0 bases and J by 0 bases, leaving 11 bases between them. CDR3: CASSYSWLQMNTEAFF. CDR3 nucleotides: TGTGCCAGCAGTTACTCGTGGTTGCAGATGAACACTGAAGCTTTCTTT.

The rearrangement uses TRBV11-2 and TRBJ1-1; D gene ambiguous. The length of the CDR3 is 15 residues. The V and J ends lost 0 bases and 4 bases respectively, with 12 bases between them. Germline V gene data show CDR1 as SGHAT and CDR2 as FQNNGV. CDR3 DNA sequence: TGTGCCAGCAGCTTAGAGCGGGGAGGAGGCACTGAAGCTTTCTTT. Its protein product is CASSLERGGGTEAFF.

The chain couples TRBV6-5 to TRBJ1-1; TRBD1 matches at 12 bases. Germline assignment: CDR1 MNHEY and CDR2 SVGAGI. The CDR3 has 15 amino acids. V was pared by 6 bases and J by 6 bases, with 8 bases of the junction left unmatched. CDR3 protein: CASRWGQGALAEAFF. The CDR3 bases are TGTGCCAGCAGGTGGGGACAGGGGGCTCTGGCTGAAGCTTTCTTT.

This clone was counted once. The rearrangement joins TRBV7-2 to TRBJ1-2; weak D call: TRBD1 (6 bases). Germline V gives CDR1 SGHTA, CDR2 FQGNSA. V was shortened by 1 base and J by 8 bases, with 11 bases between the two germline ends. This CDR3 comprises 13 residues. CDR3 in amino acids: CASSLGGRGGYTF. CDR3 DNA sequence: TGTGCCAGCAGCTTAGGGGGTAGGGGGGGCTACACCTTC.

The chain links TRBV7-8 to TRBJ1-2, with 8 nucleotides matching TRBD1. Germline assignment: CDR1 SGHVS and CDR2 FQNEAQ. V shed 2 bases and J 4 bases; nucleotides not matched to a gene: 0. CDR3 size: 13 residues. The CDR3 here is CASSLTGGYGYTF. The CDR3 DNA reads as TGTGCCAGCAGCTTAACAGGGGGCTATGGCTACACCTTC.

V gene TRBV28 combines with J gene TRBJ2-7; tentative D call: TRBD2 (7 bases). Germline CDR1 reads MDHEN; CDR2 reads SYDVKM. The CDR3 totals 17 residues. Deletions cut 6 bases from V and 3 bases from J, with 24 bases between. In DNA form, the CDR3 reads TGTGCCAGCAGCACCAGCCGGGGGGCTGGCTTTTTCTACGAGCAGTACTTC. It codes for CASSTSRGAGFFYEQYF.

This chain uses TRBV18 with TRBJ1-1, with TRBD1 identical over 9 bases. Germline V gene sequence: CDR1 KGHSH, CDR2 LQKENI. CDR3 length: 17 amino acids. Losses at the gene ends were 6 bases for V and 3 bases for J; bases not matched to a gene: 14. DNA for the CDR3: TGTGCCAGCTCCCGAGCCCTGACAGGGGGAAGGGACACTGAAGCTTTCTTT. Its protein is CASSRALTGGRDTEAFF. Full variable domain (outside the CDR3, taken from reference TRBV18 and TRBJ1-1): NAGVMQNPRHLVRRRGQEARLRCSPMKGHSHVYWYRQLPEEGLKFMVYLQKENIIDESGMPKERFSAEFPKEGPSILRIQQVVRGDSAAYFCASSRALTGGRDTEAFFGQGTRLTVV.

The rearrangement uses TRBV7-3 and TRBJ2-1; the match to TRBD2 covers 11 bases. This CDR3 is built from 16 residues. Germline trimming cut 5 bases from V and 5 bases from J; bases unmatched to any gene: 8. Germline values: CDR1 SGHTA, CDR2 FQGTGA. The CDR3 loop reads CASSRRGSGGDNEQFF. CDR3 nucleotides: TGTGCCAGCAGCCGCCGCGGTAGCGGGGGGGACAATGAGCAGTTCTTC.

This chain connects TRBV6-5 to TRBJ1-1; 7 bases agree with TRBD1. The CDR3 sequence is 13 residues long. CDR1 and CDR2 from the germline V gene are MNHEY and SVGAGI. V shed 5 bases, J shed 4 bases, and the junction held 4 bases outside the gene matches. The CDR3 spells CASSQQGSTEAFF. The DNA of the CDR3 is TGTGCCAGCAGTCAACAGGGGTCCACTGAAGCTTTCTTT.

The chain is built from TRBV6-6 and TRBJ2-3, with a tentative D call TRBD2 (5 bases). CDR1 MNHNY and CDR2 SVGAGI come from the germline V gene (reference sequence). Trimming pared 7 bases from V and 6 bases from J, leaving 17 bases between. This CDR3 region has 14 residues. The CDR3: CASKARAGSDTQYF. The DNA of the CDR3 is TGTGCCAGCAAGGCGAGGGCAGGTTCGGATACGCAGTATTTT.

The V gene is TRBV5-1, the J gene TRBJ2-7; 7 bases agree with TRBD2. V gave up 0 bases and J gave up 8 bases; unmatched junction bases: 17. Germline-derived CDR1 and CDR2 are SGHRS and YFSETQ. This CDR3 contains 17 residues. The CDR3 coding sequence is TGCGCCAGCAGCTTGGCGGTTGCGGGGGTCCCCCTACGGCAGCAGTACTTC. This gives the protein CASSLAVAGVPLRQQYF.

This clone showed up just a few times. The rearrangement uses TRBV9 and TRBJ2-1; 8 nucleotides line up with TRBD2. CDR3 length: 15 amino acids. V gave up 0 bases and J gave up 10 bases; unmatched junction bases: 9. CDR1 and CDR2 from the germline V gene are SGDLS and YYNGEE. This CDR3 is CASSVEPAGDVEQFF. For the CDR3, the DNA is TGTGCCAGCAGCGTAGAACCAGCGGGGGATGTGGAGCAGTTCTTC.

The rearrangement links TRBV25-1 to TRBJ1-6, with TRBD1 identical over 9 bases. The CDR3 loop spans 18 amino acids. Germline-derived CDR1 and CDR2 are MGHDK and SYGVNS. The V and J ends lost 0 bases and 9 bases, in that order; junction bases with no gene match: 12. CDR3 loop: CASSEYYPQGALGSPLHF. Here the CDR3 DNA reads TGTGCCAGCAGTGAATATTACCCACAGGGGGCGCTGGGTTCACCCCTCCACTTT. Filled out from reference TRBV25-1 and TRBJ1-6, the complete variable domain reads EADIYQTPRYLVIGTGKKITLECSQTMGHDKMYWYQQDPGMELHLIHYSYGVNSTEKGDLSSESTVSRIRTEHFPLTLESARPSHTSQYLCASSEYYPQGALGSPLHFGNGTRLTVT.

V is TRBV28 and J is TRBJ2-2, with TRBD1 matching over 7 bases. The CDR3 is made up of 16 amino acids. With 5 bases clipped from V and 4 bases from J, the junction kept 10 bases outside the gene matches. Germline CDR1 MDHEN, CDR2 SYDVKM. CDR3 nucleotides: TGTGCCAGCAGTATAACAGGGGCGGCGAGCACCGGGGAGCTGTTTTTT. This translates into CASSITGAASTGELFF.

The chain uses TRBV7-9 and TRBJ2-3, with 8 bases fitting TRBD1. The ends lost 1 base at V and 4 bases at J; junction bases unmatched: 1. The CDR3 length is 14 residues. Germline V gives CDR1 SEHNR, CDR2 FQNEAQ (reference sequence). The CDR3 here is CASSLVDRADTQYF. Written as DNA, the CDR3 is TGTGCCAGCAGCTTAGTGGACAGGGCAGATACGCAGTATTTT.

This clone was counted a few times. The rearrangement joins TRBV2 to TRBJ1-2, with D maybe TRBD1 (6 bases). This CDR3 is 12 amino acids long. Germline-derived CDR1 and CDR2 are SNHLY and FYNNEI. V lost 6 bases to trimming and J lost 7 bases, with 12 bases between them. In DNA, the CDR3 is TGTGCCAGCAGCGCAGGGGCGGTTGGCTACACCTTC. Protein: CASSAGAVGYTF.

The V gene is TRBV7-8, the J gene TRBJ2-7; D gene uncertain. Germline V gene sequence: CDR1 SGHVS, CDR2 FQNEAQ. This CDR3 comprises 13 residues. V dropped 5 bases and J dropped 2 bases, with 10 bases sitting between them. The CDR3 DNA is TGTGCCAGCAGCCCCCAACAACCCTACGAGCAGTACTTC. It yields the protein CASSPQQPYEQYF.

A single count supports this clone. V is TRBV11-3 and J is TRBJ1-2, with 9 bases that match TRBD1. This CDR3 is built from 14 residues. V shed 3 bases, J shed 8 bases, and the junction held 7 bases outside the gene matches. Germline V lookup: CDR1 SGHNT, CDR2 YENEEA. CDR3 amino acids: CASSFGQGIRGYTF. CDR3 in DNA: TGTGCCAGCAGCTTCGGACAGGGGATAAGGGGCTACACCTTC.

The chain has TRBV28 and TRBJ2-1; weak D call: TRBD2 (5 bases). Germline CDR1 MDHEN, CDR2 SYDVKM. The germline V and J ends were trimmed by 6 bases and 3 bases, with 18 bases remaining between them. The CDR3 covers 16 residues. In nucleotides, the CDR3 is TGTGCCAGCAGAGTAGGTACGTCGGGGAGCTACAATGAGCAGTTCTTC. It yields the protein CASRVGTSGSYNEQFF.

The chain joins TRBV7-2 to TRBJ1-4; 10 bases map to TRBD1. Germline V lookup: CDR1 SGHTA, CDR2 FQGNSA. CDR3 length: 16 residues. V dropped 2 bases and J dropped 7; count of bases not matched to a gene: 7. The CDR3 DNA sequence: TGTGCCAGCAGCTTAATCCAGGACAGGGGGTTTGAAAAACTGTTTTTT. This gives the protein CASSLIQDRGFEKLFF.

The chain couples TRBV19 to TRBJ1-5; D is uncertain. Between the trimmed V and J ends, which lost 1 base and 0 bases, there was a span of 7 bases. CDR3 length: 15 amino acids. Germline CDR1 is LNHDA and CDR2 is SQIVND (reference sequence). In DNA, the CDR3 is TGTGCCAGTAGTATAGCTACCTATAGCAATCAGCCCCAGCATTTT. Encoded protein: CASSIATYSNQPQHF. The entire variable domain, with the rest obtained from reference TRBV19 and TRBJ1-5, is as follows: DGGITQSPKYLFRKEGQNVTLSCEQNLNHDAMYWYRQDPGQGLRLIYYSQIVNDFQKGDIAEGYSVSREKKESFPLTVTSAQKNPTAFYLCASSIATYSNQPQHFGDGTRLSIL.

In its sample, this clone was seen a few times. The chain employs TRBV10-3 and TRBJ1-2, with a tentative D call TRBD1 (6 bases). V was trimmed by 7 bases and J by 3 bases, leaving 12 bases between them. This CDR3 is built from 13 residues. CDR1 and CDR2 (germline): ENHRY, SYGVKD. The CDR3 coding sequence is TGTGCCATCACCTGGCGGACAGACTATGGCTACACCTTC. It encodes CAITWRTDYGYTF.